This T cell receptor (beta chain) is drawn from a study of CD8 T cells in ankylosing spondylitis. Trimming cost V 3 bases and J 3 bases; bases outside gene matches: 12. Germline V gene data show CDR1 as DFQATT and CDR2 as SNEGSKA (reference sequence). The CDR3 has 18 residues. By quantitative 5'-RACE with molecular barcodes, the TCR beta libraries were made. TCRdb used MiXCR to reprocess the 5' RACE reads, holding one entry per CDR3 protein. Seen here are 350,000 to 450,000 distinct CDR3 sequences, roughly a quarter observed once, and the top ten hold about 0.92%. Study conclusions and caveats: A TCR beta motif made of several highly homologous variants seemed typical of ankylosing spondylitis blood. There were earlier reports of some motif variants in reactive arthritis synovial fluid and blood. Disease-linked clones displayed a CD8+ phenotype and appeared relatively rarely in peripheral blood.

With respect to this clonotype: Its specificity is not known.

This clonotype originated in a male donor with ankylosing spondylitis. V is TRBV20-1 and J is TRBJ2-1; 12 bases are a match to TRBD2. Sequencing was done on a sample of blood, either unsorted or a sorted T cell fraction (not recorded which). CDR3 sequence reads: CSARVTSGSQEGYNEQFF. Here the CDR3 DNA reads TGCAGTGCTAGGGTGACTAGCGGGAGTCAGGAGGGCTACAATGAGCAGTTCTTC.